The TCR beta chain described here comes from a study of blood T cell repertoires in COVID-19. Recovered Cohort 3 donors showed two negative PCRs, clearance, or symptom resolution. The table lists this clone with a few counts. TCRdb's copy holds only in-frame clones and misses some; the assay was immunoSEQ multiplex PCR. The data contain about 380,000 clones, approximately 89% of them singletons. What was sequenced was PBMCs or T cells enriched from blood (not recorded which). The clonotype originates from a man aged 25-45 years who had recovered from COVID-19.

CDR3 protein: CATREDRDRNTIYF. DNA for the CDR3: TGTGCCACCCGGGAGGACAGGGACAGAAACACCATATATTTT. The chain is built from TRBV6-6 and TRBJ1-3; TRBD1 matches 8 bases. This CDR3 contains 14 residues. Germline assignment: CDR1 MNHNY and CDR2 SVGAGI (reference sequence). V dropped 10 bases and J dropped 5; count of bases not matched to a gene: 10.